A single sample gave rise to the 3 T cell receptor beta chains below, sequenced in a study of OX40 agonist ivuxolimab in advanced cancers. The receptor library was made with the immunoSEQ multiplex PCR assay. As stored in TCRdb, this immuneACCESS dataset retains in-frame rearrangements with V and J assigned. A fraction of the clones does not appear; measured against another copy, unresolved V genes explain less than half of the discrepancy, and the remainder lacks a known reason. The sample records 55,000 to 85,000 clones, roughly 80% of which are singletons. In total, the top ten clones hold approximately 1.3% of the sample. The sample in question was CD4+ or CD8+ T cells sorted from blood, obtained in a trial of the OX40 agonist ivuxolimab. The receptors come from an adult with an advanced solid tumor such as melanoma, head and neck, liver or kidney cancer.

This clone was detected a few times. Here the CDR3 reads CASSRRDNQETQYF. DNA of the CDR3: TGCGCCAGCAGCCGCCGGGACAACCAAGAGACCCAGTACTTC. V gene TRBV4-1 combines with J gene TRBJ2-5; D perhaps matches TRBD1 (6 bases). Trimming removed 4 bases at V and 0 bases at J, with 9 bases between. CDR3 length: 14 residues. CDR1 and CDR2 (germline): MGHRA, YSYEKL.

The chain carries TRBV19 and TRBJ2-1; D gene ambiguous. The V gene's germline CDR1 is LNHDA and CDR2 SQIVND (reference sequence). This CDR3 has 13 residues. With 2 bases removed from V and 8 bases from J, the gap between germline ends came to 10 bases. CDR3 region: CASSISRRDEQFF. CDR3 in DNA: TGTGCCAGTAGTATATCGCGACGAGATGAGCAGTTCTTC.

The chain is built from TRBV7-2 and TRBJ1-3; D perhaps matches TRBD1 (6 bases). This CDR3 has 16 amino acids. Trimming took off 2 bases at V and 4 bases at J, with 15 bases between the two ends. The germline CDR1 and CDR2 sequences are SGHTA and FQGNSA. CDR3 in DNA: TGTGCCAGCAGCTTACCACCCAGGGGTCTCGGAAACACCATATATTTT. As protein: CASSLPPRGLGNTIYF.